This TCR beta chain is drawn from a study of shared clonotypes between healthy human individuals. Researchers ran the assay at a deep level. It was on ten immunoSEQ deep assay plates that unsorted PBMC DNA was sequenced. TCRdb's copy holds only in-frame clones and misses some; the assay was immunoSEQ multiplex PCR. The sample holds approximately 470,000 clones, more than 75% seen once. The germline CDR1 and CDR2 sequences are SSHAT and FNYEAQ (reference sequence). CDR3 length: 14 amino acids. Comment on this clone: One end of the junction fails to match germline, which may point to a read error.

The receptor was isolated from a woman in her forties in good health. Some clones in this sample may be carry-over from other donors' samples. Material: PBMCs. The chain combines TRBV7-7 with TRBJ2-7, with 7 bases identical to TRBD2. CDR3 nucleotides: TGTGCTAGCAGCCCAGCGGGGTCCGACTACGAGCAGTACTTC. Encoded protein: CASSPAGSDYEQYF. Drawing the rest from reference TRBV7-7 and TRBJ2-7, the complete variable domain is GAGVSQSPRYKVTKRGQDVTLRCDPISSHATLYWYQQALGQGPEFLTYFNYEAQPDKSGLPSDRFSAERPEGSISTLTIQRTEQRDSAMYRCASSPAGSDYEQYFGPGTRLTVT.